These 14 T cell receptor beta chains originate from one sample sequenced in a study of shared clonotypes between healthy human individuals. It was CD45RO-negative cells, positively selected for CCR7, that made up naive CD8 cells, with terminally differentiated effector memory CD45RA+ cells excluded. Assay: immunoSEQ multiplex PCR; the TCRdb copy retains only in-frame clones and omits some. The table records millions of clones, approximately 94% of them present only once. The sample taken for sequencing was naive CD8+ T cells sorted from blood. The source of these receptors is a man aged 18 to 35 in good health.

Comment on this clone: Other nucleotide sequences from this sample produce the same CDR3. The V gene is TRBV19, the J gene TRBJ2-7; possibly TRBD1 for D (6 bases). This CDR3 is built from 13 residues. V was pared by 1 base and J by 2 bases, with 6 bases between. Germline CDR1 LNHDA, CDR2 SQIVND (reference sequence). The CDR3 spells CASSIGTAYEQYF. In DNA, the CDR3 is TGTGCCAGTAGTATAGGGACAGCCTACGAGCAGTACTTC.

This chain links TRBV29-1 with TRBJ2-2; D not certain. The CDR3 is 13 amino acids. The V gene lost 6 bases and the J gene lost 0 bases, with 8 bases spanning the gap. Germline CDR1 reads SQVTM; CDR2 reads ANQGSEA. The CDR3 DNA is TGCAGCGTAAACAGCGCGAACACCGGGGAGCTGTTTTTT. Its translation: CSVNSANTGELFF.

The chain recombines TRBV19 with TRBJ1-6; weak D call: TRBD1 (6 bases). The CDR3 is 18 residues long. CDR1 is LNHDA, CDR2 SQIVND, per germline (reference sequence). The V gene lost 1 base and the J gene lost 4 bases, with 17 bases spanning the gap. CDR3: CASSIGLTGSTYNSPLHF. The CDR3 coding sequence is TGTGCCAGTAGTATAGGCTTAACAGGGTCTACATATAATTCACCCCTCCACTTT.

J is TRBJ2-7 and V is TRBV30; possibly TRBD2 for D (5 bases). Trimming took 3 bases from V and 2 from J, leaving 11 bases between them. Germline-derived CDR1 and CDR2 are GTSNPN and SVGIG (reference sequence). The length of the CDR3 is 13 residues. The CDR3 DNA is TGTGCCTGGAGGGAAAGGGAGACCTACGAGCAGTACTTC. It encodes CAWRERETYEQYF.

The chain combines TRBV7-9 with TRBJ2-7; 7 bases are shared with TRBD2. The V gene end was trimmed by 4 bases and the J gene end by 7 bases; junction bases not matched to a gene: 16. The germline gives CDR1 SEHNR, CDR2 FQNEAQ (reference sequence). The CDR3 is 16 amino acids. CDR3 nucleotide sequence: TGTGCCAGCAGCTCGAGCGGGGCAGGGTTGCTCACTGAGCAGTACTTC. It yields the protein CASSSSGAGLLTEQYF.

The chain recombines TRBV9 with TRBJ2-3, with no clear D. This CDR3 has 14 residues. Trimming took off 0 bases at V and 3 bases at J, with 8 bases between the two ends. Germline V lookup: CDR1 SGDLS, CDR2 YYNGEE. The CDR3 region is CASSVGSPTDTQYF. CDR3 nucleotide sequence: TGTGCCAGCAGCGTAGGGTCTCCGACAGATACGCAGTATTTT.

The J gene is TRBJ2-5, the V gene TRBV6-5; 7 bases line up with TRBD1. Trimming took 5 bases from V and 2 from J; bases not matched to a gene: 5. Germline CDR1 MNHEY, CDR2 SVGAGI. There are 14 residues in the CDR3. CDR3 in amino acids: CASSQTGQQETQYF. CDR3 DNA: TGTGCCAGCAGTCAAACGGGACAGCAAGAGACCCAGTACTTC.

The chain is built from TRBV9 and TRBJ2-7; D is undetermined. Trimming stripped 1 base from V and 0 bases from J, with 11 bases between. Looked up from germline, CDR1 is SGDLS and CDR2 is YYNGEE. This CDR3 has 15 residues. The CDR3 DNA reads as TGTGCCAGCAGCGTAACATCCTTAAGCTCCTACGAGCAGTACTTC. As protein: CASSVTSLSSYEQYF.

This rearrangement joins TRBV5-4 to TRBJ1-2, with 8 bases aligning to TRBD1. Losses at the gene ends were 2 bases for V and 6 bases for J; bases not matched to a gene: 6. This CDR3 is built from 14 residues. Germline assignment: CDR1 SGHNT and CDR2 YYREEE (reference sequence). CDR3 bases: TGTGCCAGCAGCTTCTCAGGGGGCGCGGATGGCTACACCTTC. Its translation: CASSFSGGADGYTF.

The CDR3 protein is CASSPTRASTDTQYF. The CDR3 DNA follows: TGTGCCAGCAGTCCCACTAGGGCAAGCACAGATACGCAGTATTTT. The chain has TRBV2 and TRBJ2-3; the D gene is possibly TRBD2 (5 bases). The germline CDR1 and CDR2 sequences are SNHLY and FYNNEI. The CDR3 is 15 residues long. The V end lost 5 bases, the J end lost 0 bases, and 12 bases lay between the germline ends.

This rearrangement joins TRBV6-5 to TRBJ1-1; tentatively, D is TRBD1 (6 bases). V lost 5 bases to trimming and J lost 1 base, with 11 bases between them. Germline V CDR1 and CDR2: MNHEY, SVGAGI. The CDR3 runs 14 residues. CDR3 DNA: TGTGCCAGCAGTGTAACGACAGGGAACACTGAAGCTTTCTTT. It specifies CASSVTTGNTEAFF.

The CDR3 DNA is TGTGCCAGCAGCTTAGCATTGGGGACAGGGGGGAATGGCTACACCTTC. It yields the protein CASSLALGTGGNGYTF. The chain combines TRBV11-2 with TRBJ1-2; TRBD1 aligns across 11 bases. This CDR3 region has 16 residues. The V gene end was trimmed by 1 base and the J gene end by 6 bases; junction bases not matched to a gene: 7. CDR1 and CDR2 (germline): SGHAT, FQNNGV.

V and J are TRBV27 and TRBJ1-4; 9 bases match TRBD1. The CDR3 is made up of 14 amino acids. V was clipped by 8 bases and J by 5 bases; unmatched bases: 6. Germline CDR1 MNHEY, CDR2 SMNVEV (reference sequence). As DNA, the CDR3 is TGTGCCAGCGGACAGGGGCCCATAAATGAAAAACTGTTTTTT. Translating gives CASGQGPINEKLFF.

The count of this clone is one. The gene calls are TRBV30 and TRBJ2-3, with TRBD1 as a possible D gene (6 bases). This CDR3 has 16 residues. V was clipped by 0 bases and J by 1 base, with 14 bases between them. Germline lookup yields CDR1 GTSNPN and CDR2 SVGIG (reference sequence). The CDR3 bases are TGTGCCTGGAGTGTTGGCGGGCCAGGGGGCACAGATACGCAGTATTTT. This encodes CAWSVGGPGGTDTQYF.